The clone carrying this T cell receptor (beta chain) was picked up a small number of times. These data belong to a study of blood T cells in healthy people across ages. Looked up from germline, CDR1 is SGDLS and CDR2 is YYNGEE. This CDR3 comprises 15 residues. V was trimmed by 4 bases and J by 5 bases, leaving 18 bases between them. A sample-barcoded 5' primer and a J-beta primer mix were used in a second PCR of roughly 6 to 11 cycles. TCRdb ran MiXCR on the 5' RACE reads and lists one entry per CDR3 protein. The profile covers 1,800,000 or so distinct CDR3 sequences, with about two fifths appearing a single time and 20% to 25% taken by the ten largest.

The chain recombines TRBV9 with TRBJ2-5; D unclear. Material for sequencing was blood. The TCR was taken from a human donor in good health. In DNA, the CDR3 is TGTGCCAGCAGCCGCCTGAGAGATCCGGGTGAGACCCAGTACTTC. Its translation is CASSRLRDPGETQYF.